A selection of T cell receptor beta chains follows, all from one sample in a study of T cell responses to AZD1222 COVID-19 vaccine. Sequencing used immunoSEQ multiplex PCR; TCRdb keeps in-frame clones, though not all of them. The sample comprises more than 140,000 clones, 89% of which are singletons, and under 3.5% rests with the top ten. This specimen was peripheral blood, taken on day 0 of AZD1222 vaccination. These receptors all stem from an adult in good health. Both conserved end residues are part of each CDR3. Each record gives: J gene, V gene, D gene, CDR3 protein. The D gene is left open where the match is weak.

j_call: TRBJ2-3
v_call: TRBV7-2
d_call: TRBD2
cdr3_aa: CASSLVGLAGGLDTQYF

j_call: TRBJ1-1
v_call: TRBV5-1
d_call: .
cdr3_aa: CASSFRDGNTEAFF

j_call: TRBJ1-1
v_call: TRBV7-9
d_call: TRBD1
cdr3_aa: CASSLETGGGTEAFF

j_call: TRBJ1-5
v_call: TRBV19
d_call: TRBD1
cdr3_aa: CASSRFGTGHQPQHF

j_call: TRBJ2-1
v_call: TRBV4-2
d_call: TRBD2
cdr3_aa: CASSQDAGGLYNEQFF

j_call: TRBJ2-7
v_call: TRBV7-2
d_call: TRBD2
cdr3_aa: CASSSRAGYEQYF

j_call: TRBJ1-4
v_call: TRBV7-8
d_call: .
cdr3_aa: CASSFARAPTNEKLFF

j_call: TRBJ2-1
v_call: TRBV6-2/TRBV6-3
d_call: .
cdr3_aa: CASSFQLGEWDEQFF

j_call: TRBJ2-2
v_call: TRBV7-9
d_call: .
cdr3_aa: CASSPWTGSGELFF

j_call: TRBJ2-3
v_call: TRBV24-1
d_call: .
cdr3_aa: CATSDYTDTQYF

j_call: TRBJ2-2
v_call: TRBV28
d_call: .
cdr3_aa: CASSPHTGTGELFF

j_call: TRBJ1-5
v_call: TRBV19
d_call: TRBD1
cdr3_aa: CASRPGQAGNQPQHF

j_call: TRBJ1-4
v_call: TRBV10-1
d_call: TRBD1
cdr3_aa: CASIWTGRGEKLFF

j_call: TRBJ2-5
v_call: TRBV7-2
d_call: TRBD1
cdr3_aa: CASSLVLGGQGWVETQYF

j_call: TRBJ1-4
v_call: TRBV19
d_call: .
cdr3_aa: CASSPRTVVAEKLFF

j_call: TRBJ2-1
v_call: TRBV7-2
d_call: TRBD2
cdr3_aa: CASSLEAGGSYNEQFF

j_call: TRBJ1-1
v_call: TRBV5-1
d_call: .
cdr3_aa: CASSPPVGQGKVEAFF

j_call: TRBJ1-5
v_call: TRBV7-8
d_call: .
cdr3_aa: CASSLVPSNQPQHF

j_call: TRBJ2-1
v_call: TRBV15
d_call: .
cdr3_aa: CATSNHRTGRNEQFF

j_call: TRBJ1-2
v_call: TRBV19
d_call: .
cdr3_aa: CASSLSGLQANYGYTF

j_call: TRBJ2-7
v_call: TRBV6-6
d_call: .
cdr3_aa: CASSPLYYEQYF

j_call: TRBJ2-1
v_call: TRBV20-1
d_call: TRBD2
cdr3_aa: CSATLAGEQFF

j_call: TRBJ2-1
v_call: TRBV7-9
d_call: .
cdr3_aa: CASSPSTAYNEQFF

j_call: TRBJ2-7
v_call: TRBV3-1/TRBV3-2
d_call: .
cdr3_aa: CASSYGRYEQYF

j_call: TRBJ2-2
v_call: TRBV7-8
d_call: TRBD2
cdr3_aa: CASRLLAGAVTGELFF

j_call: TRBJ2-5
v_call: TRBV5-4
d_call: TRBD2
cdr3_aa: CASSWRASGKQETQYF

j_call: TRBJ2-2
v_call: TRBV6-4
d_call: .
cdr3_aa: CASSDSMTGELFF

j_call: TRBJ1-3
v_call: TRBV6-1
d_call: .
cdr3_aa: CASSDTGLGNTIYF

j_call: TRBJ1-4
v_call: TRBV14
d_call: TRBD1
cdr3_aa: CASSPWTGGNEKLFF

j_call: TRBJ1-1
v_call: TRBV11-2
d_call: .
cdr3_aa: CASSPTWAGRTEAFF

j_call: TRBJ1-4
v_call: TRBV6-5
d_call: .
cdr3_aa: CASSPTGLLNEKLFF